The 3 T cell receptor beta chains reported below all come from one sample, sequenced in a study of OX40 agonist ivuxolimab in advanced cancers. Some clones are missing from TCRdb's copy, which holds only in-frame ones; the method was immunoSEQ multiplex PCR. The sample comprises some 120,000 clones, less than 95% of which are singletons, and under 0.9% rests with the top ten. The source was CD4+ or CD8+ T cells sorted from blood, collected in a trial of the OX40 agonist ivuxolimab. These receptors were taken from an adult with an advanced solid tumor such as melanoma, head and neck, liver or kidney cancer.

The chain couples TRBV28 to TRBJ2-7; D is undetermined. This CDR3 has 15 amino acids. V was cut by 2 bases and J by 0 bases, with 11 bases left in between. CDR1 MDHEN and CDR2 SYDVKM come from the germline V gene. In DNA, the CDR3 is TGTGCCAGCAGTTTAGCGCAGCCCAGCTCCTACGAGCAGTACTTC. Translation gives CASSLAQPSSYEQYF.

The J gene is TRBJ2-3, the V gene TRBV9, with 9 bases fitting TRBD1. Germline V gene lookup returns CDR1 SGDLS and CDR2 YYNGEE. J was trimmed by 4 bases and V by 1 base; bases with no gene match: 10. This CDR3 is built from 17 residues. CDR3 DNA: TGTGCCAGCAGCGTATCCTCGGACAGGGGTCATTCAGATACGCAGTATTTT. Protein product: CASSVSSDRGHSDTQYF.

The rearrangement links TRBV15 to TRBJ2-5; weak D call: TRBD2 (5 bases). The germline gives CDR1 LNHNV, CDR2 YYDKDF (reference sequence). The V end lost 0 bases, the J end lost 3 bases, and 11 bases lay between the germline ends. The CDR3 contains 15 residues. Written as DNA, the CDR3 is TGTGCCACCAGCAGAGATCTAAGCGGAGAAGAGACCCAGTACTTC. Its translation is CATSRDLSGEETQYF.